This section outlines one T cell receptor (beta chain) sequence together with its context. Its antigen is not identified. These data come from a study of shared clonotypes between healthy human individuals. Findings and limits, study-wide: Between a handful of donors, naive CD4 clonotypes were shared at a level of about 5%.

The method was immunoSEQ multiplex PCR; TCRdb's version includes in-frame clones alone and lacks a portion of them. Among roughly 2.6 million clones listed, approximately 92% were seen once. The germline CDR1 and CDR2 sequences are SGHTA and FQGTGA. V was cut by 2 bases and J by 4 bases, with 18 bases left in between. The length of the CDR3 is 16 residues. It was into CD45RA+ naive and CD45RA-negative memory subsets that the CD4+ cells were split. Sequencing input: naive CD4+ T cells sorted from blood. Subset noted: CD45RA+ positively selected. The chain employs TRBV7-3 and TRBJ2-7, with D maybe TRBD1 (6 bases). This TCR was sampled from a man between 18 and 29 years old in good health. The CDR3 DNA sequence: TGTGCCAGCAGCTTATCACCGGGACAAGGATCGTACGAGCAGTACTTC. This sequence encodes CASSLSPGQGSYEQYF.